A selection of T cell receptor beta chains follows, all from one sample in a study of blood T cells in healthy people across ages. TCRdb ran MiXCR on the 5' RACE reads and lists one entry per CDR3 protein. The data hold about 800,000 distinct CDR3 sequences, with 58% observed a single time. Sequenced material: blood. The receptors were gathered from a man aged 25-45 years in good health. Each CDR3 is given with its conserved first and last residue. D genes are given only for firm matches. Clone size is shown for a subset of rows, as once, few, many or a class of expanded clone.

CDR3nt: TGTGCCAGCAGGGGCAATCAGCCCCAGCATTTT; CDR3aa: CASRGNQPQHF; j_gene: TRBJ1-5; v_gene: TRBV21-1; d_gene: -; abundance: -
CDR3nt: TGTGCCACCAGTGAAACCGGGACTAGCCCCGGTCGGGAGCAGTTCTTC; CDR3aa: CATSETGTSPGREQFF; j_gene: TRBJ2-1; v_gene: TRBV24-1; d_gene: TRBD2; abundance: -
CDR3nt: TGTGCCAGCAGCCCCATAGGGGGCTCTGGGGCCAACGTCCTGACTTTC; CDR3aa: CASSPIGGSGANVLTF; j_gene: TRBJ2-6; v_gene: TRBV7-9; d_gene: -; abundance: -
CDR3nt: TGTGCCAGCAGCTGGGCCGGAGGGGGAACAGATACGCAGTATTTT; CDR3aa: CASSWAGGGTDTQYF; j_gene: TRBJ2-3; v_gene: TRBV5-6; d_gene: -; abundance: -
CDR3nt: TGCAGCGCCGCGGGGACTCACTACGAGCAGTACTTC; CDR3aa: CSAAGTHYEQYF; j_gene: TRBJ2-7; v_gene: TRBV29-1; d_gene: -; abundance: few
CDR3nt: TGTGCCAGCAGCCTAACAGTCTCCTACGAGCAGTTCTTC; CDR3aa: CASSLTVSYEQFF; j_gene: TRBJ2-1; v_gene: TRBV12-3/TRBV12-4; d_gene: -; abundance: once
CDR3nt: TGCAGTGCCAGACTTGCCAATGAGCAGTTCTTC; CDR3aa: CSARLANEQFF; j_gene: TRBJ2-1; v_gene: TRBV20-1; d_gene: -; abundance: -
CDR3nt: TGTGCCAGCGATGGAGAACAGGGGACCCAGTACTTC; CDR3aa: CASDGEQGTQYF; j_gene: TRBJ2-5; v_gene: TRBV11-3; d_gene: -; abundance: once
CDR3nt: TGTGCCAGCAGCCCCAGGGAATTCTACGAGCAGTACTTC; CDR3aa: CASSPREFYEQYF; j_gene: TRBJ2-7; v_gene: TRBV7-9; d_gene: -; abundance: -
CDR3nt: TGTGCCAGCAGACCTACCGGACTAGCTTTAGACAATGGGCAGTTCTTC; CDR3aa: CASRPTGLALDNGQFF; j_gene: TRBJ2-1; v_gene: TRBV6-6; d_gene: TRBD2; abundance: -
CDR3nt: TGTGCCAGCACCGGTTCCAGAGAAGCTTTCTTT; CDR3aa: CASTGSREAFF; j_gene: TRBJ1-1; v_gene: TRBV19; d_gene: -; abundance: -
CDR3nt: TGCGCCAGCAGCCGCAATCCTTTTAGACAGGGTCGGGATGAGCAGTTCTTC; CDR3aa: CASSRNPFRQGRDEQFF; j_gene: TRBJ2-1; v_gene: TRBV5-1; d_gene: TRBD1; abundance: few
CDR3nt: TGCGCCAGCAGCTTAACTGCGGTTAATGAGCAGTTCTTC; CDR3aa: CASSLTAVNEQFF; j_gene: TRBJ2-1; v_gene: TRBV5-1; d_gene: -; abundance: -
CDR3nt: TGCAGTGCTAGGGGGAAATCGAGAGCAGATACGCAGTATTTT; CDR3aa: CSARGKSRADTQYF; j_gene: TRBJ2-3; v_gene: TRBV20-1; d_gene: -; abundance: once
CDR3nt: TGCAGTGCTAGGGACAGGGGGAGAGAACTGTTTTTT; CDR3aa: CSARDRGRELFF; j_gene: TRBJ1-4; v_gene: TRBV20-1; d_gene: TRBD1; abundance: -
CDR3nt: TGTGCCAGCAGTTTCCGGGGATTAAAAGAACAGTACTTC; CDR3aa: CASSFRGLKEQYF; j_gene: TRBJ2-5; v_gene: TRBV12-3/TRBV12-4; d_gene: -; abundance: -
CDR3nt: TGCTGTGCCCGTACCGAGCGGAAGAGCTCCTACAATGAGCAGTTCTTC; CDR3aa: CCARTERKSSYNEQFF; j_gene: TRBJ2-1; v_gene: TRBV20-1; d_gene: -; abundance: -
CDR3nt: TGTGCCAGCAGCTTATATCGGGCCACAGATACGCAGTATTTT; CDR3aa: CASSLYRATDTQYF; j_gene: TRBJ2-3; v_gene: TRBV7-9; d_gene: -; abundance: -
CDR3nt: TGTGCCAGCAGCCCCTCTGGGACTGGGGGCCTCGGAAACACCATATATTTT; CDR3aa: CASSPSGTGGLGNTIYF; j_gene: TRBJ1-3; v_gene: TRBV7-8; d_gene: -; abundance: -
CDR3nt: TGTGCCAGCAGTTACAGGACTAGTTGGGAGCAGTTCTTC; CDR3aa: CASSYRTSWEQFF; j_gene: TRBJ2-1; v_gene: TRBV6-5; d_gene: TRBD2; abundance: -
CDR3nt: TGCGCCAGCAGCGTGGACAGCCCTCAAGAGACCCAGTACTTC; CDR3aa: CASSVDSPQETQYF; j_gene: TRBJ2-5; v_gene: TRBV5-1; d_gene: -; abundance: -
CDR3nt: TGTGCCTGGGGAATACAGAGTGCTTTCGGACCCCAGCATTTT; CDR3aa: CAWGIQSAFGPQHF; j_gene: TRBJ1-5; v_gene: TRBV30; d_gene: -; abundance: -
CDR3nt: TGCAGCGTTGTATGGGGGGCCGGGGAGCTGTTTTTT; CDR3aa: CSVVWGAGELFF; j_gene: TRBJ2-2; v_gene: TRBV29-1; d_gene: -; abundance: -
CDR3nt: TGTGCCACCTGGGGATCATACAATGAGCAGTTCTTC; CDR3aa: CATWGSYNEQFF; j_gene: TRBJ2-1; v_gene: TRBV6-6; d_gene: -; abundance: -
CDR3nt: TGCGCCAGCAGCTTGCGTGGCGGGGGGCTGCAATTCGGAGATACGCAGTATTTT; CDR3aa: CASSLRGGGLQFGDTQYF; j_gene: TRBJ2-3; v_gene: TRBV5-1; d_gene: TRBD2; abundance: -
CDR3nt: TGTGCCAGCAGCTTACTGGTTCAAGAGACCCAGTACTTC; CDR3aa: CASSLLVQETQYF; j_gene: TRBJ2-5; v_gene: TRBV7-2; d_gene: -; abundance: few
CDR3nt: TGTGCCAGCAGTCTTATTAACTATGGCTACACCTTC; CDR3aa: CASSLINYGYTF; j_gene: TRBJ1-2; v_gene: TRBV7-2; d_gene: -; abundance: few
CDR3nt: TGCAGTGCCCCGTTACAGTGGAGGACCCAGTACTTC; CDR3aa: CSAPLQWRTQYF; j_gene: TRBJ2-5; v_gene: TRBV20-1; d_gene: -; abundance: -
CDR3nt: TGTGCCAGCAGCGTAGTGCCACATTCCTATGGCCACACCTTC; CDR3aa: CASSVVPHSYGHTF; j_gene: TRBJ1-2; v_gene: TRBV9; d_gene: -; abundance: -
CDR3nt: TGCAGGGGGGCTCCTGGAGAAGGGGACTATGGCTACACCTTC; CDR3aa: CRGAPGEGDYGYTF; j_gene: TRBJ1-2; v_gene: TRBV20-1; d_gene: -; abundance: -
CDR3nt: TGTGCCAGCAGCCAAGATTGGCCCCCCAGGGAGACCCAGTACTTC; CDR3aa: CASSQDWPPRETQYF; j_gene: TRBJ2-5; v_gene: TRBV4-2; d_gene: -; abundance: -
CDR3nt: TGTGCCAGCAGCTTAGGAGAAGTATCCGGCTACACCTTC; CDR3aa: CASSLGEVSGYTF; j_gene: TRBJ1-2; v_gene: TRBV7-2; d_gene: -; abundance: -
CDR3nt: TGCAGCGTTGAGGTCGCCCGTCCGGCTGGCTACACCTTC; CDR3aa: CSVEVARPAGYTF; j_gene: TRBJ1-2; v_gene: TRBV29-1; d_gene: -; abundance: -
CDR3nt: TGTGCCAGCAGCTTAGGGCCAGCCTGGGGCTACACCTTC; CDR3aa: CASSLGPAWGYTF; j_gene: TRBJ1-2; v_gene: TRBV7-8; d_gene: -; abundance: -
CDR3nt: TGCAGTGCTAGAAAAATCTACGAGCAGTACTTC; CDR3aa: CSARKIYEQYF; j_gene: TRBJ2-7; v_gene: TRBV20-1; d_gene: -; abundance: -
CDR3nt: TGTGCCAGCGCTCTAGGGGTAGGGCAGCCCCAGCATTTT; CDR3aa: CASALGVGQPQHF; j_gene: TRBJ1-5; v_gene: TRBV27; d_gene: -; abundance: -
CDR3nt: TGTGCCAGCAGTGAACAGCCCCGGGCAGGGTCGTCGGAGACCCAGTACTTC; CDR3aa: CASSEQPRAGSSETQYF; j_gene: TRBJ2-5; v_gene: TRBV25-1; d_gene: -; abundance: -
CDR3nt: TGTGCCAGCAGCCAAGTGTTAGCGGGAGGTTTCAAGACCCAGTACTTC; CDR3aa: CASSQVLAGGFKTQYF; j_gene: TRBJ2-5; v_gene: TRBV3-1; d_gene: TRBD2; abundance: -
CDR3nt: TGTGCCAGCAGCTTAGCGGCAGGAGACATTCAGTACTTC; CDR3aa: CASSLAAGDIQYF; j_gene: TRBJ2-4; v_gene: TRBV7-9; d_gene: -; abundance: -
CDR3nt: TGTGCCAGCTCCCTCGAGGACAGGTTTAAAGCTTTCTTT; CDR3aa: CASSLEDRFKAFF; j_gene: TRBJ1-1; v_gene: TRBV18; d_gene: TRBD1; abundance: -
CDR3nt: TGTGCCAGCAGTTTGAACAGAATGAACACTGAAGCTTTCTTT; CDR3aa: CASSLNRMNTEAFF; j_gene: TRBJ1-1; v_gene: TRBV12-3/TRBV12-4; d_gene: -; abundance: -
CDR3nt: TGTGCCACCAGCTCGCCGAGCAATGAGCAGTTCTTC; CDR3aa: CATSSPSNEQFF; j_gene: TRBJ2-1; v_gene: TRBV24-1; d_gene: -; abundance: -
CDR3nt: TGTGCCAGCAGTTTATTCCGGGGGATAAACATTCAGTACTTC; CDR3aa: CASSLFRGINIQYF; j_gene: TRBJ2-4; v_gene: TRBV28; d_gene: -; abundance: -
CDR3nt: TGTGCCAGCAAAGAGGGAATTTTATCCTACAATGAGCAGTTCTTC; CDR3aa: CASKEGILSYNEQFF; j_gene: TRBJ2-1; v_gene: TRBV6-5; d_gene: -; abundance: -
CDR3nt: TGTGCCAGCACCCAAATGGGGGCTAATTCACCCCTCCACTTT; CDR3aa: CASTQMGANSPLHF; j_gene: TRBJ1-6; v_gene: TRBV7-2; d_gene: -; abundance: -
CDR3nt: TGTGCCAGCAGCCGGCAGCTTCGACAGGGGGTATACGAGACCCAGTACTTC; CDR3aa: CASSRQLRQGVYETQYF; j_gene: TRBJ2-5; v_gene: TRBV5-5; d_gene: TRBD1; abundance: -
CDR3nt: TGCAGTGCTAGAAGCCTGGGCCGGGATGGGGAGCAGTACTTC; CDR3aa: CSARSLGRDGEQYF; j_gene: TRBJ2-7; v_gene: TRBV20-1; d_gene: -; abundance: -
CDR3nt: TGTGCCAGCAGTCAACACACCTATGGCTACACCTTC; CDR3aa: CASSQHTYGYTF; j_gene: TRBJ1-2; v_gene: TRBV6-5; d_gene: -; abundance: few
CDR3nt: TGCGCCAGCAGCCAAGATGACACAGCCCCGGCCTACGAGCAGTACTTC; CDR3aa: CASSQDDTAPAYEQYF; j_gene: TRBJ2-7; v_gene: TRBV4-3; d_gene: -; abundance: few
CDR3nt: TGTGCCAGCAGCGTGTCCGGGACAGGGGGGCAGACCCAGTACTTC; CDR3aa: CASSVSGTGGQTQYF; j_gene: TRBJ2-5; v_gene: TRBV9; d_gene: TRBD1; abundance: -
CDR3nt: TGTGCCAGCAGTGTCCCGGCGGCGGCTGACTCCGCTTTCTTT; CDR3aa: CASSVPAAADSAFF; j_gene: TRBJ1-1; v_gene: TRBV6-1; d_gene: -; abundance: -
CDR3nt: TGTGCCATCAGCGAATATAAAAAAGAGACCCAGTACTTC; CDR3aa: CAISEYKKETQYF; j_gene: TRBJ2-5; v_gene: TRBV10-3; d_gene: -; abundance: once
CDR3nt: TGTGCCAGCAGTTACGGTAGGAATGGAGAAGAGACCCAGTACTTC; CDR3aa: CASSYGRNGEETQYF; j_gene: TRBJ2-5; v_gene: TRBV6-6; d_gene: -; abundance: -